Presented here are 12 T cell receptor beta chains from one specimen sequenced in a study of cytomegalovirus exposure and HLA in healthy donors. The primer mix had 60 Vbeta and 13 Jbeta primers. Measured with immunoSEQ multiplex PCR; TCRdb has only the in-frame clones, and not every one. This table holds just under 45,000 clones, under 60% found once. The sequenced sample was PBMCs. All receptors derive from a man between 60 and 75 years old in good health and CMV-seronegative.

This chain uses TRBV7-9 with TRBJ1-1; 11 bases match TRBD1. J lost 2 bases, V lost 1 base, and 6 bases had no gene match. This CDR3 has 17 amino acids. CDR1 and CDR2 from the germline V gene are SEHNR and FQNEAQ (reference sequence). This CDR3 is CASSLDWTGGYNTEAFF. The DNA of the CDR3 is TGTGCCAGCAGCTTAGATTGGACAGGGGGCTACAACACTGAAGCTTTCTTT.

The CDR3 sequence: CAWSASGIINEQFF. The DNA for the CDR3 is TGTGCCTGGAGTGCCAGCGGGATTATCAATGAGCAGTTCTTC. V usage is TRBV30 and J usage is TRBJ2-1; TRBD2 agrees at 7 bases. Trimming at V came to 1 base and at J to 6 bases, leaving 6 bases not matched to a gene. The CDR3 is 14 residues long. Germline V CDR1 and CDR2: GTSNPN, SVGIG (reference sequence).

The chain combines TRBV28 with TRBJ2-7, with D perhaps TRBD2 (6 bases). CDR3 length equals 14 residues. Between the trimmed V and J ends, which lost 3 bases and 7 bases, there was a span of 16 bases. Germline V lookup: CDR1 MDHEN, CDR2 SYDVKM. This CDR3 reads CASSFSGFGGEQYF. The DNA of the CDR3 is TGTGCCAGCAGTTTCAGCGGGTTCGGGGGAGAGCAGTACTTC.

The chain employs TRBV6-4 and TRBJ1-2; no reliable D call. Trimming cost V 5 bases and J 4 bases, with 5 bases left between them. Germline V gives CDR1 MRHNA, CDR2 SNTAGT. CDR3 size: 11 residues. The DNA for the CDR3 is TGTGCCAGCAGTCGGGGCTATGGCTACACCTTC. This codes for CASSRGYGYTF.

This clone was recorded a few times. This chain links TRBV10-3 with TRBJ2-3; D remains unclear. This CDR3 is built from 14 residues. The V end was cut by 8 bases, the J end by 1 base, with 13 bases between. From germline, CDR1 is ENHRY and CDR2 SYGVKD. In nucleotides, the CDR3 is TGTGCCATCCGCCCGGTATCCCGCACAGATACGCAGTATTTT. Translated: CAIRPVSRTDTQYF.

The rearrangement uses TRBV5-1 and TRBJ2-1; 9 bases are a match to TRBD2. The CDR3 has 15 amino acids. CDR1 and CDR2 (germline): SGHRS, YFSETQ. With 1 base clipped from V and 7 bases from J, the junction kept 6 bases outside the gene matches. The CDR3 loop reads CASSLSGGRANEQFF. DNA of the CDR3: TGCGCCAGCAGCTTGTCTGGCGGGAGGGCAAATGAGCAGTTCTTC. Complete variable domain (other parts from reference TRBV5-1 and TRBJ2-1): KAGVTQTPRYLIKTRGQQVTLSCSPISGHRSVSWYQQTPGQGLQFLFEYFSETQRNKGNFPGRFSGRQFSNSRSEMNVSTLELGDSALYLCASSLSGGRANEQFFGPGTRLTVL.

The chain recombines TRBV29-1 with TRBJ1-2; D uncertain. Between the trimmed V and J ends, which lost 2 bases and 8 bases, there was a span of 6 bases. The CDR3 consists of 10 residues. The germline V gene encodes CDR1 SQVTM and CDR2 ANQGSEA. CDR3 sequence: CSVETEGYTF. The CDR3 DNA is TGCAGCGTTGAAACGGAGGGCTACACCTTC.

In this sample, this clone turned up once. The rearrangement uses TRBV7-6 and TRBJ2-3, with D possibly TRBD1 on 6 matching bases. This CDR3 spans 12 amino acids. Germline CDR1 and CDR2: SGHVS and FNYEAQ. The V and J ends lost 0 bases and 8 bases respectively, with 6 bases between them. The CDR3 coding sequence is TGTGCCAGCAGCTTAGCAGGGGGTACGCAGTATTTT. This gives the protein CASSLAGGTQYF.

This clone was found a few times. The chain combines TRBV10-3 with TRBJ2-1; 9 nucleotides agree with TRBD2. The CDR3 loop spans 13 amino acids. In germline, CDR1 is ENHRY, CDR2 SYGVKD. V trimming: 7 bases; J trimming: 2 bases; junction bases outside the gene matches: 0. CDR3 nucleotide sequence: TGTGCCATCACTAGCGGGACCTACAATGAGCAGTTCTTC. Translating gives CAITSGTYNEQFF.

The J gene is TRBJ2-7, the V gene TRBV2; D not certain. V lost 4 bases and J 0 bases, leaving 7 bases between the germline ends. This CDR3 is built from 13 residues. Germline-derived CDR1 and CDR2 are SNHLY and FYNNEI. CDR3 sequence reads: CASSVTDSYEQYF. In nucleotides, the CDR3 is TGTGCCAGCAGTGTGACTGACTCCTACGAGCAGTACTTC.

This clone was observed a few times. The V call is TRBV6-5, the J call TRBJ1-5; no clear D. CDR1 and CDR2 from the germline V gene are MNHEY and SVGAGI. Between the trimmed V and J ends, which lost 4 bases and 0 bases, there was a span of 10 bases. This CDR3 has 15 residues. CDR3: CASSSTSYSNQPQHF. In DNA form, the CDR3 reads TGTGCCAGCAGTTCGACATCCTATAGCAATCAGCCCCAGCATTTT.

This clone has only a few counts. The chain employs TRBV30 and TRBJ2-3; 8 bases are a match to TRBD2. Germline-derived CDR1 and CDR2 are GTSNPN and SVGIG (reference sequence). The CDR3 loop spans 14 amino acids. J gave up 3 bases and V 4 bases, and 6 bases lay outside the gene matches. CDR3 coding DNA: TGTGCCTGGAATTTAGCGGGATCAACAGATACGCAGTATTTT. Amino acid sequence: CAWNLAGSTDTQYF.